Listed below are T cell receptor beta chains from one sample, sequenced in a study of cytomegalovirus exposure and HLA in healthy donors. The table came from immunoSEQ multiplex PCR; TCRdb's copy has only in-frame clones and leaves some out. The sample includes some 90,000 clones, 81% of them seen just once. Material: PBMCs. These receptor sequences come from a human donor in good health. Each CDR3 is given with its conserved first and last residue. D genes are given only for firm matches. Some rows mark clone size as missing; the rest say once, few, many or name a class of expanded clone.

clone size	D gene	V gene	J gene	CDR3 DNA	CDR3 protein
once	TRBD2	TRBV9	TRBJ2-7	TGTGCCAGCAGCGTAGGGGGGACTAGCGGGAAGGGCGAGCAGTACTTC	CASSVGGTSGKGEQYF
.	TRBD1	TRBV9	TRBJ2-7	TGTGCCAGCAGCGCCGCCGGGACAGGGGGCTACGAGCAGTACTTC	CASSAAGTGGYEQYF
.	.	TRBV9	TRBJ2-1	TGTGCCAGCAGCGCCCCTACCAGGGAGCAGTTCTTC	CASSAPTREQFF
few	.	TRBV2	TRBJ1-1	TGTGCCAGCAGTGGGTCGAGCCCCGAGGGCACTGAAGCTTTCTTT	CASSGSSPEGTEAFF
few	.	TRBV6-5	TRBJ2-6	TGTGCCACCCGGGAGAGGTCTGGGGCCAACGTCCTGACTTTC	CATRERSGANVLTF
few	.	TRBV6-1	TRBJ1-1	TGTGCCAGCAGTGAATTGGTAGGGAGGGACACTGAAGCTTTCTTT	CASSELVGRDTEAFF
.	TRBD1	TRBV7-3	TRBJ2-2	TGTGCCAGCAGCCAAAACGCACAGGGGATAGCGAACACCGGGGAGCTGTTTTTT	CASSQNAQGIANTGELFF
.	.	TRBV28	TRBJ1-3	TGTGCCAGCAGCCCCCCGGGGGGATCGGGAAACACCATATATTTT	CASSPPGGSGNTIYF
.	TRBD1	TRBV30	TRBJ2-4	TGTGCCTGGGAGAAGGACAGGGGGAACATTCAGTACTTC	CAWEKDRGNIQYF
.	TRBD1	TRBV27	TRBJ2-7	TGTGCCAGCAGGGCACAGGGGATCAACGAGCAGTACTTC	CASRAQGINEQYF
once	.	TRBV29-1	TRBJ1-2	TGCAGCGTTGCGTACAGGAACGGTGGAGGCTACACCTTC	CSVAYRNGGGYTF
few	TRBD2	TRBV2	TRBJ2-5	TGTGCCAGCAGTGCCGGGACTAGCGGGGGCCAAGAGACCCAGTACTTC	CASSAGTSGGQETQYF
.	.	TRBV27	TRBJ2-7	TGTGCCAGCAGTTTATCGTGGAGGCATGAGCAGTACTTC	CASSLSWRHEQYF
.	.	TRBV5-1	TRBJ2-7	TGCGCCAGCAGCTTGGAGCCGAGTAGCGTCTACGAGCAGTACTTC	CASSLEPSSVYEQYF
.	TRBD1	TRBV4-1	TRBJ1-2	TGCGCCAGCCAGGGGGACGGATTTGCGGTGGCTAACTATGGCTACACCTTC	CASQGDGFAVANYGYTF
.	.	TRBV9	TRBJ2-3	TGTGCCAGCAGCGGTACACGAGATACGCAGTATTTT	CASSGTRDTQYF
.	.	TRBV6-5	TRBJ2-3	TGTGCCAGCAGTTACGGGAGGACAGATACGCAGTATTTT	CASSYGRTDTQYF
.	.	TRBV11-2	TRBJ2-2	TGTGCCAGCAGCCTTACAGATACCGGGGAGCTGTTTTTT	CASSLTDTGELFF
.	.	TRBV7-8	TRBJ2-7	TGTGCCAGCAGCATGGAAGGGGGGGGGACGACGACCGAGCAGTACTTC	CASSMEGGGTTTEQYF
few	.	TRBV6-5	TRBJ1-1	TGTGCCAGCAAGGTCTTTCGGGGGGAGAACACTGAAGCTTTCTTT	CASKVFRGENTEAFF
.	TRBD2	TRBV27	TRBJ2-7	TGTGCCAGCAGTTTGCGGGAGGGCTCCTACGAGCAGTACTTC	CASSLREGSYEQYF
.	TRBD1	TRBV15	TRBJ1-1	TGTGCCACCACCAAGGACAGGTTGAACACTGAAGCTTTCTTT	CATTKDRLNTEAFF
.	.	TRBV7-2	TRBJ2-3	TGTGCCAGCAGCCTCGAGGAGCCAGATACGCAGTATTTT	CASSLEEPDTQYF
.	.	TRBV2	TRBJ1-2	TGTGCCAGCAGTGAGGGAGCAGACTATGGCTACACCTTC	CASSEGADYGYTF
.	.	TRBV7-8	TRBJ2-1	TGTGCCAGCATCTCTACCGCGGCCCTCGAATTCTACAATGAGCAGTTCTTC	CASISTAALEFYNEQFF
.	.	TRBV27	TRBJ2-1	TGTGCCAGCAGTTTTCGGGAGCCGGGCGGGGTATCGAGTAATGAGCAGTTCTTC	CASSFREPGGVSSNEQFF
once	TRBD2	TRBV7-6	TRBJ2-2	TGTGCCAGCAGCTTTGGACTAGCGGGAAGTACCGGGGAGCTGTTTTTT	CASSFGLAGSTGELFF
.	.	TRBV6-6	TRBJ2-7	TGTGCCAGCAGTTCCCCGCCAAGGTCGGGAAACGAGCAGTACTTC	CASSSPPRSGNEQYF
.	.	TRBV18	TRBJ2-7	TGTGCCAGCTCCCCCAATAGTCAGCGCTCCTACGAGCAGTACTTC	CASSPNSQRSYEQYF
.	TRBD1	TRBV6-1	TRBJ1-6	TGTGCCAGCTGGGACAGGGCCAATTCACCCCTCCACTTT	CASWDRANSPLHF
.	.	TRBV28	TRBJ2-7	TGTGCCAGCAGGGAGGGGGGGTACGTTGGGAACGAGCAGTACTTC	CASREGGYVGNEQYF
once	.	TRBV18	TRBJ1-1	TGTGCCAGCTCACCAGGGGCAGCGGGCACTGAAGCTTTCTTT	CASSPGAAGTEAFF
.	.	TRBV5-6	TRBJ1-6	TGTGCCAGCAGCTTGGCAACTACGGGAAATTCACCCCTCCACTTT	CASSLATTGNSPLHF
.	TRBD1	TRBV19	TRBJ2-7	TGTGCCAGTAGTATCTCGGGACAGGGACAAGTGGTGCAGTACTTC	CASSISGQGQVVQYF
.	.	TRBV19	TRBJ2-1	TGTGCCAGTAGTATTGTTAGCGGTAATGAGCAGTTCTTC	CASSIVSGNEQFF
.	.	TRBV15	TRBJ1-3	TGTGCCACCAGCTTAAGAGGGAGTAGCTCTGGAAACACCATATATTTT	CATSLRGSSSGNTIYF
.	.	TRBV5-5	TRBJ1-1	TGTGCCAGCAGCCCTACCCCGGGGGTGGTGAACACTGAAGCTTTCTTT	CASSPTPGVVNTEAFF
.	TRBD1	TRBV10-1	TRBJ1-6	TGCGCCAGCAGGGATGGACAGGCCGGGAAAGGTTCACCCCTCCACTTT	CASRDGQAGKGSPLHF
.	TRBD2	TRBV6-1	TRBJ2-3	TGTGCCAGCAGGCGGGAGGCCCGGGTAGATACGCAGTATTTT	CASRREARVDTQYF
.	.	TRBV4-1	TRBJ2-2	TGCGCCAGCAGCCAAGACGGAGGGATCCCCGGGGAGCTGTTTTTT	CASSQDGGIPGELFF
many	.	TRBV6-4	TRBJ2-4	TGTGCCAGCAGTGCCCAAGGGGGTGGACAAAACATTCAGTACTTC	CASSAQGGGQNIQYF
.	TRBD1	TRBV27	TRBJ2-6	TGTGCCAGCAGTCTAAACCCCTCATTGGGACAGAGCTCTGGGGCCAACGTCCTGACTTTC	CASSLNPSLGQSSGANVLTF
.	.	TRBV5-4	TRBJ1-1	TGTGCCAGCAGCGTTTGGGAGGGACGGACTGAAGCTTTCTTT	CASSVWEGRTEAFF
.	.	TRBV4-3	TRBJ2-5	TGCGCCAGCAGCCAAGGGTTTGGAAAGGGGCAAGAGACCCAGTACTTC	CASSQGFGKGQETQYF
.	.	TRBV28	TRBJ2-1	TGTGCCAGCAGCTCAGACCCCCCAGGGAACCACAATGAGCAGTTCTTC	CASSSDPPGNHNEQFF
few	TRBD1	TRBV6-5	TRBJ1-5	TGTGCCAGCAGTGGAGGACAGGGGATGAATCAGCCCCAGCATTTT	CASSGGQGMNQPQHF
.	.	TRBV7-2	TRBJ1-1	TGTGCCAGCAGCCCCCCCGGCCGGCGGGCCAACACTGAAGCTTTCTTT	CASSPPGRRANTEAFF
.	TRBD2	TRBV27	TRBJ2-7	TGCGCCAGCAGTCCCCTAGCGGGAGTTAAGTACGAGCAGTACTTC	CASSPLAGVKYEQYF
.	TRBD1	TRBV10-1	TRBJ2-7	TGCGCCAGCAGTCTAAGGACAGGGGGGTACTACGAGCAGTACTTC	CASSLRTGGYYEQYF
.	.	TRBV7-9	TRBJ2-3	TGTGCCAGCAGCCGACATTCCACAGATACGCAGTATTTT	CASSRHSTDTQYF
once	TRBD1	TRBV7-8	TRBJ1-5	TGTGCCAGCACCCTTACGGGACAGGCTAATCAGCCCCAGCATTTT	CASTLTGQANQPQHF